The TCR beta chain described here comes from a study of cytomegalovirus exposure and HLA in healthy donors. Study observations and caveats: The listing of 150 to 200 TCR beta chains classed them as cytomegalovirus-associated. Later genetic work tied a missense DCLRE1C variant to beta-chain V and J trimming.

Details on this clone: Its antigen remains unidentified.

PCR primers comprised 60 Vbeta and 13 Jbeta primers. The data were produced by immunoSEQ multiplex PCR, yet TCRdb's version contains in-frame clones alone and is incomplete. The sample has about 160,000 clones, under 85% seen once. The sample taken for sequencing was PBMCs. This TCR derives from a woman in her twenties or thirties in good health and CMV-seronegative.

CDR3 amino acids: CASSPRGWSEQYF. CDR3 DNA sequence: TGTGCCAGCAGCCCCAGGGGGTGGAGCGAGCAGTACTTC. V is TRBV5-4 and J is TRBJ2-7; 7 nucleotides line up with TRBD1. CDR1 is SGHNT, CDR2 YYREEE, per germline (reference sequence). The V and J ends lost 4 bases and 6 bases, in that order; junction bases with no gene match: 7. CDR3 size: 13 residues.